The clone carrying this T cell receptor (beta chain) was seen repeatedly, ten times or more. Its antigen is undetermined. The sample originates from a study of T-cell reconstitution after alpha-beta-depleted transplantation in children. Study-wide results and caveats: In some patients, recipient T cells and intrathymic progenitors surviving conditioning explained high day-60 diversity. A year had passed since transplant, and T-cell counts and diversity by then came mostly from newly produced T cells. Several hundred graft clones that had expanded were reportedly the source of alpha-beta T cells about two months after transplant.

It was with unique molecular identifiers that the TCRbeta library was prepared. In TCRdb, the PCR reads were re-called with MiXCR into one record per CDR3 protein. The table has roughly 400,000 distinct CDR3 sequences, roughly 43% seen once. The CDR3 runs to 16 residues. The V gene end was trimmed by 1 base and the J gene end by 2 bases; junction bases not matched to a gene: 7. The germline V gene encodes CDR1 SGHRS and CDR2 YFSETQ. V usage is TRBV5-1 and J usage is TRBJ2-3; 7 nucleotides line up with TRBD2. This TCR was sampled from a girl aged 2-10 years with aplastic anemia, due to receive a stem cell transplant. The sequencing used PBMCs, collected before TCRalphabeta/CD19-depleted stem cell transplant. CDR3 bases: TGCGCCAGCAGCTTGCTAGTAGCGGGTTACACAGATACGCAGTATTTT. Protein sequence: CASSLLVAGYTDTQYF.